The clone carrying this TCR beta chain has just a few counts. TCRdb re-called the RACE reads with MiXCR, one entry per CDR3 protein. The sample has 200,000 to 300,000 distinct CDR3 sequences, more than 6.5% seen once. This specimen belongs to a study of human T cells and chemical hapten exposure. Background on the study: Throughout the approximately 25-week study, diphenylcyclopropenone was applied weekly to the patients' scalps. Small volume differences among pooled libraries mainly caused per-sample TCR yield variation. Patch tests put 0.01% DPC on the upper back, read at 6 days.

The sample's time point: pre-sensitization, week 0. Treatment here: therapeutic diphenylcyclopropenone sensitization with weekly scalp DPC. At patch-test visits, sampling came before the patch test. V dropped 8 bases and J dropped 1; count of bases not matched to a gene: 3. CDR1 and CDR2 from the germline V gene are KGHSH and LQKENI. The CDR3 covers 14 residues. The chain has TRBV18 and TRBJ2-3; 10 bases map to TRBD1. This sample comprised whole blood, obtained in connection with sensitization to the hapten diphenylcyclopropenone (DPC). This TCR was sampled from a woman between 40 and 50 years old with alopecia areata. Some clones in this sample may be carry-over from other donors' samples. CDR3 region: CASTGTGGTDTQYF. CDR3 DNA: TGTGCCAGCACCGGGACAGGGGGCACAGATACGCAGTATTTT. Complete variable domain (other parts from reference TRBV18 and TRBJ2-3): NAGVMQNPRHLVRRRGQEARLRCSPMKGHSHVYWYRQLPEEGLKFMVYLQKENIIDESGMPKERFSAEFPKEGPSILRIQQVVRGDSAAYFCASTGTGGTDTQYFGPGTRLTVL.